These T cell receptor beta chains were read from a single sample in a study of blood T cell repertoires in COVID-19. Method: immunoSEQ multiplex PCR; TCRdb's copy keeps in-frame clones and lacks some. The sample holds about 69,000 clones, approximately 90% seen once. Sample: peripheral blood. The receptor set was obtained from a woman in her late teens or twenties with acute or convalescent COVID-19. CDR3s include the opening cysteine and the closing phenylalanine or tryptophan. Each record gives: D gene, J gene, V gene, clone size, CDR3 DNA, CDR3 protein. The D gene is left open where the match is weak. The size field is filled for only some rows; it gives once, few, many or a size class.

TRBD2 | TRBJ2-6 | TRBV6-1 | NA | TGTGCCAGCAGTGAAATTAGGAGCGGGGGGAGCTCTGGGGCCAACGTCCTGACTTTC | CASSEIRSGGSSGANVLTF
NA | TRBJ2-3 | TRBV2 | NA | TGTGCCAGCATGGCCAGATCAAGTACAGATACGCAGTATTTT | CASMARSSTDTQYF
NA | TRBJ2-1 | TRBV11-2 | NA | TGTGCCAGCAGCACGCTCGGGAGAAGCGGAGACCTCTACAATGAGCAGTTCTTC | CASSTLGRSGDLYNEQFF
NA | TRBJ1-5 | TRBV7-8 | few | TGTGCCAGCAGCTCGGGGGTCAATCAGCCCCAGCATTTT | CASSSGVNQPQHF
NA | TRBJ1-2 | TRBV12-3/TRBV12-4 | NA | TGTGCCAGCAGTTTAAGGGGTAGCTATGGCTACACCTTC | CASSLRGSYGYTF
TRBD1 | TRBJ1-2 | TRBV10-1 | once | TGCGCCAGCAGCAGGGACAGAAACTATGGCTACACCTTC | CASSRDRNYGYTF
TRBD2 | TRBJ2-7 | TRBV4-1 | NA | TGCGCCAGCAGCCAAAGACTAGCGGGGGGGTCCTACGAGCAGTACTTC | CASSQRLAGGSYEQYF
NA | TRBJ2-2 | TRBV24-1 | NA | TGTGCCACCAGTGATCCGGGACACCACACCGGGGAGCTGTTTTTT | CATSDPGHHTGELFF
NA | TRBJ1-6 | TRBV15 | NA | TGTGCCACCAGCAGAGACGAGGTTCGCTATAATTCACCCCTCCACTTT | CATSRDEVRYNSPLHF
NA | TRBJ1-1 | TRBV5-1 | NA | TGCGCCAGCAGCCGCCACGCAGGGGAAGTGAACACTGAAGCTTTCTTT | CASSRHAGEVNTEAFF
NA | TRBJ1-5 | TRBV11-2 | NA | TGTGCCAGCAGCTCCGGACATTCCAGCAATCAGCCCCAGCATTTT | CASSSGHSSNQPQHF
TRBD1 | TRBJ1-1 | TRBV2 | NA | TGTGCCAGCAGTGATACCATGCTTGGGGGCAGGGGGTACACTGAAGCTTTCTTT | CASSDTMLGGRGYTEAFF
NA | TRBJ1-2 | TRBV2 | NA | TGTGCCAGCAGGCTAGGGGAGGGGGGTTTGGACTATGGCTACACCTTC | CASRLGEGGLDYGYTF
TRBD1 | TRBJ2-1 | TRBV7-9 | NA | TGTGCCAGCAGCTTACTTTTTCGGACAGGCGGGTACAATGAGCAGTTCTTC | CASSLLFRTGGYNEQFF
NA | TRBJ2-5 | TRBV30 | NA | TGTGCCTGGAGTGTACAGGGTGTTCAAGAGACCCAGTACTTC | CAWSVQGVQETQYF
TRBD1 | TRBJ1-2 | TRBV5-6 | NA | TGTGCCAGCACCTTCGCCGGGACAGGGTTAAACTATGGCTACACCTTC | CASTFAGTGLNYGYTF
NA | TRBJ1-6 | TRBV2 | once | TGTGCCAGCAGATTACAGGGCTCCTATAATTCACCCCTCCACTTT | CASRLQGSYNSPLHF